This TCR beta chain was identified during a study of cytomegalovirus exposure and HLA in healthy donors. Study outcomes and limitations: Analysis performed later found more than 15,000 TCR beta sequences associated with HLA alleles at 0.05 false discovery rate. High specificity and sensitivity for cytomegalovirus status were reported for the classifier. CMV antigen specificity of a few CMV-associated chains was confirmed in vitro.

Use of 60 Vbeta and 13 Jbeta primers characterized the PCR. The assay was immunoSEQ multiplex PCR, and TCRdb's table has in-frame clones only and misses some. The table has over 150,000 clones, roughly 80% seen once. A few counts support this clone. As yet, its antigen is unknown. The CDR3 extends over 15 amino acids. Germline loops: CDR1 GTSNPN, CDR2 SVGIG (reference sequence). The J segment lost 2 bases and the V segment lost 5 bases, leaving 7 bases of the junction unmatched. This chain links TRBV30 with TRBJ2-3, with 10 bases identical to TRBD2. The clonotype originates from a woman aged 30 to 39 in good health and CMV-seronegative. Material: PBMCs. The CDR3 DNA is TGTGCCTGGGCCAAGACTAGCGGGTACACAGATACGCAGTATTTT. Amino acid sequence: CAWAKTSGYTDTQYF.